This T cell receptor beta chain was found in a study of blood T cells in healthy people across ages. Points from the study as a whole: The long-lived group displayed more naive CD4+ cells, plus higher diversity, than the aged donors did.

Together with a sample-barcoded 5' primer, a J-beta primer mix was included in a second PCR lasting about 6 to 12 cycles. TCRdb fed the 5' RACE reads into MiXCR, producing one record per CDR3 protein. The sample lists 750,000 to 950,000 distinct CDR3 sequences, around 29% occurring once. As to this clonotype: The antigen is not known. A clone one base away is much larger, so this may be a read error.

The CDR3 spans 14 residues. The individuals who served as donors were healthy Caucasians living in Russia, aged about 6 to 100. Each sample had at least 6.5 million PBMCs isolated. Another study also made use of these data, one on T cells of mothers and their children.

The receptor was isolated from a woman in her thirties or forties in good health. V is TRBV12-3 or TRBV12-4 and J is TRBJ2-3; 8 bases align to TRBD2. Material for sequencing was blood. The CDR3 sequence is CASSFGGAPDAQYF. In DNA, the CDR3 is TGTGCCAGCAGTTTCGGGGGGGCCCCAGATGCGCAGTATTTT.